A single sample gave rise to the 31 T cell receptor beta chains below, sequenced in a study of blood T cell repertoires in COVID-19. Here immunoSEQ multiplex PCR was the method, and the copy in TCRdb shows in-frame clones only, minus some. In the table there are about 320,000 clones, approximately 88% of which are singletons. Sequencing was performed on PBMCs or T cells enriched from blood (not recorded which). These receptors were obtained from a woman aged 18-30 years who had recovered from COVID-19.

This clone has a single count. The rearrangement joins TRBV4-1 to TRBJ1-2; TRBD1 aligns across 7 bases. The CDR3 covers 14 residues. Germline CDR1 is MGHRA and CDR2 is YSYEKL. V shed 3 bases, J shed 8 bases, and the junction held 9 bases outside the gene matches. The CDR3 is CASSQRTGAGGYTF. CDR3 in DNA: TGCGCCAGCAGCCAGAGAACAGGGGCAGGCGGCTACACCTTC.

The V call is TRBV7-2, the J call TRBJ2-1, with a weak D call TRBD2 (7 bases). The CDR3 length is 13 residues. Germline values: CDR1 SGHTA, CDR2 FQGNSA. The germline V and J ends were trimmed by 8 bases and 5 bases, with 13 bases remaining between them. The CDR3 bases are TGTGCCAGCGGGCGGGGGCCTAACAATGAGCAGTTCTTC. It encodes CASGRGPNNEQFF. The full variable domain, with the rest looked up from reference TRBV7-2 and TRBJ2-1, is GAGVSQSPSNKVTEKGKDVELRCDPISGHTALYWYRQSLGQGLEFLIYFQGNSAPDKSGLPSDRFSAERTGGSVSTLTIQRTQQEDSAVYLCASGRGPNNEQFFGPGTRLTVL.

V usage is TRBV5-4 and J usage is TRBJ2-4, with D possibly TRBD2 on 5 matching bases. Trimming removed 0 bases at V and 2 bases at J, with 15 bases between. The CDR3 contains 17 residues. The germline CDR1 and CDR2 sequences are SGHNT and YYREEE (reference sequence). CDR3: CASSLEVSPDSKNIQYF. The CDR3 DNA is TGTGCCAGCAGCTTGGAAGTCAGTCCGGACTCCAAAAACATTCAGTACTTC. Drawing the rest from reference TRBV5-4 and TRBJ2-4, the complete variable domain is ETGVTQSPTHLIKTRGQQVTLRCSSQSGHNTVSWYQQALGQGPQFIFQYYREEENGRGNFPPRFSGLQFPNYSSELNVNALELDDSALYLCASSLEVSPDSKNIQYFGAGTRLSVL.

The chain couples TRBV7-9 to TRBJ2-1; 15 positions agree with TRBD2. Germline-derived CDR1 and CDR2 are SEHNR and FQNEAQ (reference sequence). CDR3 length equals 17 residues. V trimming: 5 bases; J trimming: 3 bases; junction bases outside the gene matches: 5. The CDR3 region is CASSVGTSGGRYNEQFF. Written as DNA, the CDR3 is TGTGCCAGCAGCGTGGGGACTAGCGGGGGGCGCTACAATGAGCAGTTCTTC.

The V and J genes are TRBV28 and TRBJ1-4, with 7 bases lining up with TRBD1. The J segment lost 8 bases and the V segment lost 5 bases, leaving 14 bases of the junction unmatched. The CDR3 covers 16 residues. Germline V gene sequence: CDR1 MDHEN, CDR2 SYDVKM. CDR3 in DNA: TGTGCCAGCAGTCAGGGCCAACAGGGGTGGAGGGAAAAACTGTTTTTT. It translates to CASSQGQQGWREKLFF.

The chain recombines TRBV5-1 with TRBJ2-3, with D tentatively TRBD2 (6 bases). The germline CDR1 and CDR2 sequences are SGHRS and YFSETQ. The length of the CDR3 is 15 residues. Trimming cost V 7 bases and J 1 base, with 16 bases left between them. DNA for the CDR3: TGCGCCAGCGGCGATGTTGGAGGGGGCACAGATACGCAGTATTTT. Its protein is CASGDVGGGTDTQYF. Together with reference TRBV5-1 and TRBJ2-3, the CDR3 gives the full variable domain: KAGVTQTPRYLIKTRGQQVTLSCSPISGHRSVSWYQQTPGQGLQFLFEYFSETQRNKGNFPGRFSGRQFSNSRSEMNVSTLELGDSALYLCASGDVGGGTDTQYFGPGTRLTVL.

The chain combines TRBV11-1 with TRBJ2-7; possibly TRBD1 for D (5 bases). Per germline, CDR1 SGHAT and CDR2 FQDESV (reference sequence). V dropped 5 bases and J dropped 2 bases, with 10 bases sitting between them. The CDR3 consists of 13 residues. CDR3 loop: CASSHRSPYEQYF. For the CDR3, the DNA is TGTGCCAGCAGCCACAGGTCCCCCTACGAGCAGTACTTC.

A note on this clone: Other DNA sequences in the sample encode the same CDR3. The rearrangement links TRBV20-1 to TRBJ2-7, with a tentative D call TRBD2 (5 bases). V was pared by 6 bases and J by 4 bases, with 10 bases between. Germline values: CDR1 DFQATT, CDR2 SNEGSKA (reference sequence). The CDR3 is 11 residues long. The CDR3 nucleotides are TGCAGTGCCCGCGGGCCATACGAGCAGTACTTC. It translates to CSARGPYEQYF.

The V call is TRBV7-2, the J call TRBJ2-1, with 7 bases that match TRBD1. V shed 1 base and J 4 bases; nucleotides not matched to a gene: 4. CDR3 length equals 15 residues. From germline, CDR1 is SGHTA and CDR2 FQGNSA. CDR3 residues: CASSLGPGQYNEQFF. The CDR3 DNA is TGTGCCAGCAGCTTAGGGCCGGGACAGTACAATGAGCAGTTCTTC.

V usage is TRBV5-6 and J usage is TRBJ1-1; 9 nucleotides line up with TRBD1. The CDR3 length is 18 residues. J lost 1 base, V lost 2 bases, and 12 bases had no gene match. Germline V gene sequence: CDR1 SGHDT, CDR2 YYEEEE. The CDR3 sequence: CASSFIQGATVENTEAFF. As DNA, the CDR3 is TGTGCCAGCAGCTTCATACAGGGGGCTACGGTTGAGAACACTGAAGCTTTCTTT.

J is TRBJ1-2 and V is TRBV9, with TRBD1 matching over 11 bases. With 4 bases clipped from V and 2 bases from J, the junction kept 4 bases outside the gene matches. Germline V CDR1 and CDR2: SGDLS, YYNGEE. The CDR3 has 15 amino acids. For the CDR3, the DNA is TGTGCCAGCAGCTCGGGGGACAGGGGGAACTATGGCTACACCTTC. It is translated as CASSSGDRGNYGYTF.

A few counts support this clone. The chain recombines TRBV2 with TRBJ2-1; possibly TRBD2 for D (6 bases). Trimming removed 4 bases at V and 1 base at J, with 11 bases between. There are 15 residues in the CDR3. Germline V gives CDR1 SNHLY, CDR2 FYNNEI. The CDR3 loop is CASSAWGRSYNEQFF. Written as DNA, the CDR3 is TGTGCCAGCAGTGCGTGGGGGAGGTCCTACAATGAGCAGTTCTTC.

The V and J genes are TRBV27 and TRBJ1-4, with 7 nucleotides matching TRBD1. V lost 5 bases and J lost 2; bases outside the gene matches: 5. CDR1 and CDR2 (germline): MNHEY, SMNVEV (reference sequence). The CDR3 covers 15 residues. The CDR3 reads CASSITRGTNEKLFF. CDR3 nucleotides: TGTGCCAGCAGTATTACCAGGGGGACTAATGAAAAACTGTTTTTT.

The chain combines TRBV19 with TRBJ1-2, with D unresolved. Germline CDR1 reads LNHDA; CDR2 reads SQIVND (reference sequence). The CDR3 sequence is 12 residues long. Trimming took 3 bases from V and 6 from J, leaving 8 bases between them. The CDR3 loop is CASSIGVDGYTF. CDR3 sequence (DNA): TGTGCCAGTAGTATCGGGGTGGATGGCTACACCTTC.

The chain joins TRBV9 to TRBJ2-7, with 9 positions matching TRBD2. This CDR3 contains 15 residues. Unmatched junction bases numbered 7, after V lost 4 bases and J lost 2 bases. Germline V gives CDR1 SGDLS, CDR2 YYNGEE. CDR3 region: CASSQSGGYTYEQYF. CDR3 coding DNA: TGTGCCAGCAGCCAGAGCGGGGGGTATACCTACGAGCAGTACTTC.

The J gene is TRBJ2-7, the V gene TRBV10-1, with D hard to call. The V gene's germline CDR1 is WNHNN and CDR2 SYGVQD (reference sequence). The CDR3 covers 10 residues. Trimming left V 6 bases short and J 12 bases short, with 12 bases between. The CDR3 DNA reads TGCGCCAGCAGACCCGACTGTCCGTACTTC. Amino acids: CASRPDCPYF.

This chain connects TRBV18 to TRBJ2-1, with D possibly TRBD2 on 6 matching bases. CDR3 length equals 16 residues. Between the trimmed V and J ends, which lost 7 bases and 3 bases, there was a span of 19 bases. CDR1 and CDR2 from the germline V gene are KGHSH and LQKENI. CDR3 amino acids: CASYKSGLTNYNEQFF. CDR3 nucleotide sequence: TGTGCCAGCTACAAATCGGGACTGACTAACTACAATGAGCAGTTCTTC. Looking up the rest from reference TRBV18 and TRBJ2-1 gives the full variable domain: NAGVMQNPRHLVRRRGQEARLRCSPMKGHSHVYWYRQLPEEGLKFMVYLQKENIIDESGMPKERFSAEFPKEGPSILRIQQVVRGDSAAYFCASYKSGLTNYNEQFFGPGTRLTVL.

The CDR3 sequence is CASSLGQRSSYEQYF. The CDR3 DNA sequence: TGCGCCAGCAGTCTAGGACAGAGGAGCTCCTACGAGCAGTACTTC. The gene calls are TRBV5-1 and TRBJ2-7; the D gene is possibly TRBD1 (6 bases). This CDR3 contains 15 residues. Trimming shortened V by 5 bases and J by 0 bases, and 15 bases separated the two germline ends. CDR1 SGHRS and CDR2 YFSETQ come from the germline V gene.

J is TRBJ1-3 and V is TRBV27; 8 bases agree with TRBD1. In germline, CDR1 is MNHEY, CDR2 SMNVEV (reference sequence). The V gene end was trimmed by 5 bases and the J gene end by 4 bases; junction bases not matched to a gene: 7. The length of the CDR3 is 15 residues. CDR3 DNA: TGTGCCAGCAGTCCGAGGACAGGGACAGGAAACACCATATATTTT. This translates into CASSPRTGTGNTIYF.

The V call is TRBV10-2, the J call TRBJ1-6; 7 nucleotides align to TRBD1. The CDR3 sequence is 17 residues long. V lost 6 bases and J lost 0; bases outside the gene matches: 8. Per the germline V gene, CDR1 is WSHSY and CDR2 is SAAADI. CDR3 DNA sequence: TGCGCCAGCAGCTACGGACAGGCGAGCTCCTATAATTCACCCCTCCACTTT. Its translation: CASSYGQASSYNSPLHF.

CDR3 sequence (DNA): TGTGCCCTCGGCAATCGCGGACAGGGAGGGGAGACCCAGTACTTC. Encoded protein: CALGNRGQGGETQYF. This rearrangement joins TRBV2 to TRBJ2-5, with a possible D match to TRBD1 (8 bases). This CDR3 is built from 15 residues. The V end lost 11 bases, the J end lost 5 bases, and 24 bases lay between the germline ends. CDR1 SNHLY and CDR2 FYNNEI come from the germline V gene.

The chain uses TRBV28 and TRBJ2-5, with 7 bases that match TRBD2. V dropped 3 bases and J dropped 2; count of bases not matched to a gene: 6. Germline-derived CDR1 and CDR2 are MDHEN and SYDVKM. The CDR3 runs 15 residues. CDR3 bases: TGTGCCAGCAGTTTCGGACAAGCGGGGCAAGAGACCCAGTACTTC. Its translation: CASSFGQAGQETQYF.

The CDR3 region is CASSGIQGLDGYTF. The CDR3, as DNA: TGTGCCAGCAGCGGAATACAGGGGCTGGATGGCTACACCTTC. V is TRBV7-8 and J is TRBJ1-2; TRBD1 aligns across 7 bases. Germline V gives CDR1 SGHVS, CDR2 FQNEAQ. The CDR3 spans 14 residues. The junction had 9 bases not matched to a gene; V was cut back by 5 bases and J by 6 bases.

CDR3 protein: CASSQRGGTGELFF. CDR3 DNA: TGTGCCAGCAGCCAAAGGGGGGGCACCGGGGAGCTGTTTTTT. The chain has TRBV14 and TRBJ2-2; tentatively, D is TRBD2 (7 bases). This CDR3 is 14 amino acids long. In germline, CDR1 is SGHDN, CDR2 FVKESK. Trimming removed 2 bases at V and 4 bases at J, with 8 bases between. Variable domain in full (rest from reference TRBV14 and TRBJ2-2): EAGVTQFPSHSVIEKGQTVTLRCDPISGHDNLYWYRRVMGKEIKFLLHFVKESKQDESGMPNNRFLAERTGGTYSTLKVQPAELEDSGVYFCASSQRGGTGELFFGEGSRLTVL.

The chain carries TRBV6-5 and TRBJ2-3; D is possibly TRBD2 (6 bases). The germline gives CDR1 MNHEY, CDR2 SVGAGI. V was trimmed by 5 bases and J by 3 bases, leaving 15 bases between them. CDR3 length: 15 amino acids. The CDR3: CASSPRPGETDTQYF. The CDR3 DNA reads TGTGCCAGCAGTCCCCGACCGGGAGAAACAGATACGCAGTATTTT.

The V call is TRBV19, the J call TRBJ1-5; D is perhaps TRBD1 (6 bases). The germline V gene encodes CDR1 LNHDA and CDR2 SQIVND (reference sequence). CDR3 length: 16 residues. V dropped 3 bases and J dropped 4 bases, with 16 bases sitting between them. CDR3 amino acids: CASSIIVGGLNQPQHF. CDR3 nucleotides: TGTGCCAGTAGTATTATCGTCGGGGGGCTTAATCAGCCCCAGCATTTT.

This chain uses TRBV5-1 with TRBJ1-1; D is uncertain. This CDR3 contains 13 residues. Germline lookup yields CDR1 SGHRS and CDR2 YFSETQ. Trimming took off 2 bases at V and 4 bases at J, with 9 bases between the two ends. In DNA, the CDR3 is TGCGCCAGCAGCTTATTCGGAGCCACTGAAGCTTTCTTT. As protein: CASSLFGATEAFF.

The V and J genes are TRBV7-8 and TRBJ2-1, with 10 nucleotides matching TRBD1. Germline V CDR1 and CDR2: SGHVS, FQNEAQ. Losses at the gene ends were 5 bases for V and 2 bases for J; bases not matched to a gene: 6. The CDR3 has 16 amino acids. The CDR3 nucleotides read TGTGCCAGCAGCACACCGGGGACAGGGGCCTACAATGAGCAGTTCTTC. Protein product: CASSTPGTGAYNEQFF.

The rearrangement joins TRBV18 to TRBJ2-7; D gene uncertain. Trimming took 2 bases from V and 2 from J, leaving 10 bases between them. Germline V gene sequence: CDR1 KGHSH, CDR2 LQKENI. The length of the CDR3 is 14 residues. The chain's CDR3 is CASSPASAAYEQYF. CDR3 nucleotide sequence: TGTGCCAGCTCACCAGCTTCGGCGGCCTACGAGCAGTACTTC.

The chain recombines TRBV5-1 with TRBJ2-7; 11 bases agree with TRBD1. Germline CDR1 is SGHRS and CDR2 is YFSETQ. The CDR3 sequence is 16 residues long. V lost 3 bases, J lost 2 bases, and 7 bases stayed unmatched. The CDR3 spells CASSSPPGQGAYEQYF. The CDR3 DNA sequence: TGCGCCAGCAGCTCTCCCCCGGGACAGGGGGCCTACGAGCAGTACTTC.

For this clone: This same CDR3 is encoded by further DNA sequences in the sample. CDR3 in amino acids: CASSVGGQNTEAFF. CDR3 sequence (DNA): TGTGCCAGCAGCGTAGGTGGACAGAACACTGAAGCTTTCTTT. V and J are TRBV9 and TRBJ1-1, with D possibly matching TRBD1 (5 bases). This CDR3 has 14 amino acids. From germline, CDR1 is SGDLS and CDR2 YYNGEE. The germline V and J ends were trimmed by 0 bases and 1 base, with 7 bases remaining between them.